This T cell receptor (beta chain) was sequenced during a study of neurological immune-mediated disorders. This clonotype was seen at least ten times. Its specificity is not known. The study, taken as a whole, reports: CDR3 amino acid sequences of expanded clones were not shared across subjects, a result suggesting private repertoires in all groups. One related-CDR3 cluster, which may be a signature, held the repertoires of 18 of 34 multiple sclerosis patients after phylogenetic grouping.

The authors made cDNA by 5'RACE with 10-nucleotide random UMIs. Over 190 million TCR-beta sequences, together covering 15-18 subjects, were produced by every individual sequencing run that was carried out. TCRdb reprocessed the 5' RACE reads with MiXCR, giving one entry per CDR3 protein. The sample shows more than 45,000 distinct CDR3 sequences, roughly 3.5% of them seen only once. Source material: PBMCs. This TCR was sampled from a woman in her 30s with multiple sclerosis.

Here the CDR3 DNA reads TGTGCCAGCAGTTACCGTGGACAGGGGCTCAGTAATTCACCCCTCCACTTT. Amino acid sequence: CASSYRGQGLSNSPLHF. The V gene is TRBV6-5, the J gene TRBJ1-6; 9 bases match TRBD1. This CDR3 region has 17 residues. V dropped 2 bases and J dropped 6; count of bases not matched to a gene: 8. The germline CDR1 and CDR2 sequences are MNHEY and SVGAGI.